This TCR beta chain was captured by sequencing in a study of blood T cell repertoires in COVID-19. Study context: The origin of the acute and convalescent COVID-19 samples was the United States, Italy and Spain. PBMCs, B-cell-depleted T cells, or T cells were the source of the cDNA or gDNA that made up the material.

V gave up 6 bases and J gave up 4 bases; unmatched junction bases: 10. This CDR3 has 14 amino acids. Looked up from germline, CDR1 is SQVTM and CDR2 is ANQGSEA. Source study methods: Reference gene primer amplification gave nucleated cell count estimates. The table came from immunoSEQ multiplex PCR; TCRdb's copy has only in-frame clones and leaves some out. The DNA was the basis for D and trimming; V, J and clone size are from that table. The sample has about 150,000 clones; approximately 80% are singletons. V gene TRBV29-1 combines with J gene TRBJ2-3, with 7 bases identical to TRBD1. The sequence was obtained from a woman aged 50 to 60 in a cohort sampled during active or convalescent COVID-19. Sequencing was done on a sample of peripheral blood. This CDR3 reads CSVTRDSSADTQYF. The DNA of the CDR3 is TGCAGCGTGACCCGGGACAGTTCCGCAGATACGCAGTATTTT.